This T cell receptor (beta chain) stems from a study of tumor and adjacent non-tumor tissue in lung cancer. A modified ARM-PCR protocol with three rounds of nested PCR amplified TCRbeta. Using its own MiXCR run on the multiplex PCR reads, TCRdb lists one record per CDR3 protein. Found here are under 140,000 distinct CDR3 sequences, over 70% of them singletons; the top ten hold more than 20%. RNA was extracted from bulk tissue without any cell sorting. Germline loops: CDR1 MNHEY, CDR2 SVGAGI. CDR3 length: 16 amino acids. As concerns this clonotype: An end of the junction differs from the germline gene, which may be a read error.

This receptor was identified in a man between 65 and 85 years old with non-small cell lung cancer. Sequencing used lung tumor tissue. The genes are TRBV6-5 and TRBJ2-6; 9 nucleotides align to TRBD1. CDR3 residues: CASSRTGDSGTNVLTF. CDR3 bases: TGTGCCAGCAGTAGGACAGGGGACTCTGGGACCAACGTCCTGACTTTC.